Included here is one T cell receptor (beta chain) sequence, with context. Its target is not known. TCRdb analysed the reads with MiXCR anew, one entry per CDR3 protein. The table records around 630,000 distinct CDR3 sequences, more than 20% of them present only once. This sample is drawn from a study of T cell repertoires in cytomegalovirus infection. Findings and caveats of the study: HLA-C-restricted CMV clonotypes gave the most frequent clonotype in two of eight donors. People with CMV and the relevant HLA were identified by cumulative public TCR beta family frequency.

This TCR came from a human donor in good health (CMV status not recorded). Some clones in this sample may be carry-over from other donors' samples. The sequenced sample consisted of CD8+ T cells from PBMCs.

The CDR3 sequence: CATSPRTSSYNEQFF. The DNA for the CDR3 is TGTGCCACCAGTCCACGGACGAGCTCCTACAATGAGCAGTTCTTC. This chain joins TRBV24-1 and TRBJ2-1; D is unclear. The V gene lost 6 bases and the J gene lost 0 bases, with 11 bases spanning the gap. Germline CDR1 and CDR2: KGHDR and SFDVKD. The CDR3 is made up of 15 amino acids.